The 27 T cell receptor beta chains presented below share a single source sample, sequenced in a study of spatial heterogeneity in lung cancer. TCRdb processed the 5' RACE reads anew with MiXCR; each CDR3 protein has one entry. The sample has under 50,000 distinct CDR3 sequences; roughly 5% are singletons. Documented time point: sample taken at primary tumor resection. Tumor, nontumor lung or frozen PBMC supplied whole RNA, sequenced without sorting. The sequenced sample was PBMCs, obtained at surgery. The receptors were sampled from a female donor with early-stage non-small cell lung cancer.

This clonotype was counted between two and nine times. Written as DNA, the CDR3 is TGTGCCAGCAGACCAAGGGGAGGGGTCTACGAGCAGTACTTC. Protein: CASRPRGGVYEQYF. The gene calls are TRBV27 and TRBJ2-7; 7 bases agree with TRBD2. The ends lost 6 bases at V and 3 bases at J; junction bases unmatched: 8. Looked up from germline, CDR1 is MNHEY and CDR2 is SMNVEV (reference sequence). This CDR3 is 14 amino acids long.

This clonotype was seen ten or more times. The J gene is TRBJ1-2, the V gene TRBV27; D is undetermined. The CDR3 length is 13 residues. Between the trimmed V and J ends, which lost 2 bases and 8 bases, there was a span of 12 bases. CDR1 is MNHEY and CDR2 is SMNVEV in the germline V gene (reference sequence). The CDR3: CASSLDGLQGYTF. The CDR3, as DNA: TGTGCCAGCAGTTTAGACGGTCTCCAGGGCTACACCTTC.

By its share, this clonotype is medium-sized. J is TRBJ2-2 and V is TRBV6-2 or TRBV6-3; TRBD1 is a possible D gene (5 bases). The CDR3 spans 17 residues. Trimming shortened V by 0 bases and J by 2 bases, and 13 bases separated the two germline ends. CDR1 MNHEY and CDR2 SVGEGT come from the germline V gene. CDR3 coding DNA: TGTGCCAGCAGTTACTCGGACACCTACGGAAACACCGGGGAGCTGTTTTTT. This sequence encodes CASSYSDTYGNTGELFF.

This clonotype occurred a few times. The V call is TRBV7-2, the J call TRBJ1-4; 10 nucleotides agree with TRBD1. V was pared by 0 bases and J by 7 bases, with 5 bases of the junction left unmatched. The germline gives CDR1 SGHTA, CDR2 FQGNSA. This CDR3 has 16 residues. The CDR3 protein is CASSLAQGTGVEKLFF. As DNA, the CDR3 is TGTGCCAGCAGCTTAGCGCAGGGGACAGGGGTTGAAAAACTGTTTTTT.

This clonotype has ten or more counts. The V and J genes are TRBV7-2 and TRBJ2-1, with D perhaps TRBD1 (6 bases). V was cut by 1 base and J by 8 bases, with 9 bases left in between. The length of the CDR3 is 13 residues. Germline values: CDR1 SGHTA, CDR2 FQGNSA. The CDR3 DNA reads as TGTGCCAGCAGCTTAGTCAGGGGACATGAGCAGTTCTTC. It codes for CASSLVRGHEQFF.

This clonotype was observed at least ten times. The chain combines TRBV27 with TRBJ1-3; D unresolved. Germline lookup yields CDR1 MNHEY and CDR2 SMNVEV (reference sequence). V lost 0 bases and J lost 2, with 5 bases in between. The CDR3 length is 14 residues. The CDR3: CASSLSYPGNTIYF. The DNA for the CDR3 is TGTGCCAGCAGTTTATCATACCCTGGAAACACCATATATTTT.

This clonotype was observed many times. Here the CDR3 reads CASSLGQGVVYGYTF. DNA for the CDR3: TGTGCCAGCAGCTTGGGCCAGGGGGTAGTCTATGGCTACACCTTC. V is TRBV5-6 and J is TRBJ1-2; 7 bases are shared with TRBD1. The CDR3 loop spans 15 amino acids. Germline trimming cut 0 bases from V and 4 bases from J; bases unmatched to any gene: 6. Per the germline V gene, CDR1 is SGHDT and CDR2 is YYEEEE.

The rearrangement joins TRBV12-3 or TRBV12-4 to TRBJ1-6; D is unresolved. The V end was cut by 1 base, the J end by 9 bases, with 4 bases between. The CDR3 extends over 12 amino acids. The CDR3 loop reads CASSLESSPLHF. In DNA form, the CDR3 reads TGTGCCAGCAGTTTAGAGAGTTCACCCCTCCACTTT.

This clonotype came up many times. V gene TRBV30 combines with J gene TRBJ2-7, with D possibly matching TRBD2 (5 bases). CDR3 length equals 13 residues. Germline V gene sequence: CDR1 GTSNPN, CDR2 SVGIG (reference sequence). With 1 base removed from V and 3 bases from J, the gap between germline ends came to 10 bases. CDR3 nucleotide sequence: TGTGCCTGGAGTGGCGGAGGTGGCTACGAGCAGTACTTC. This translates into CAWSGGGGYEQYF.

Many counts were recorded for this clonotype. J is TRBJ1-1 and V is TRBV20-1, with D hard to call. CDR1 is DFQATT, CDR2 SNEGSKA, per germline (reference sequence). The CDR3 loop spans 13 amino acids. V lost 5 bases to trimming and J lost 1 base, with 11 bases between them. The CDR3 nucleotides are TGCAGTGCTGTACCGACGGAGAACACTGAAGCTTTCTTT. Its translation: CSAVPTENTEAFF.

V gene TRBV6-2 or TRBV6-3 combines with J gene TRBJ2-7; 11 nucleotides align to TRBD1. Germline V lookup: CDR1 MNHEY, CDR2 SVGEGT. The CDR3 is made up of 16 amino acids. V was clipped by 2 bases and J by 5 bases; unmatched bases: 8. The CDR3, as DNA: TGTGCCAGCAGTTACGCCCCGGGACAGGGGGGTGACGAGCAGTACTTC. Translated: CASSYAPGQGGDEQYF.

This clonotype was observed at least ten times. This chain links TRBV28 with TRBJ1-2, with no clear D. CDR1 and CDR2 (germline): MDHEN, SYDVKM. The germline V and J ends were trimmed by 3 bases and 4 bases, with 15 bases remaining between them. The CDR3 runs 15 residues. The CDR3 nucleotides are TGTGCCAGCAGTTTCTCTTTCGGGCGGAGCTATGGCTACACCTTC. It specifies CASSFSFGRSYGYTF.

This clonotype has a count of ten or more. The chain joins TRBV15 to TRBJ2-3; D is ambiguous. The germline V gene encodes CDR1 LNHNV and CDR2 YYDKDF (reference sequence). V dropped 1 base and J dropped 0 bases, with 11 bases sitting between them. The CDR3 is made up of 16 amino acids. The CDR3 sequence: CATSRGWATSTDTQYF. Here the CDR3 DNA reads TGTGCCACCAGCAGAGGATGGGCTACTAGCACAGATACGCAGTATTTT.

This clonotype was detected only a few times. The rearrangement joins TRBV15 to TRBJ1-4; 9 bases map to TRBD1. J gave up 8 bases and V 3 bases, and 10 bases lay outside the gene matches. The CDR3 is 16 residues long. Germline CDR1 reads LNHNV; CDR2 reads YYDKDF (reference sequence). Written as DNA, the CDR3 is TGTGCCACCAGCAGGATTCTGGGACAGGGTTTAGAAAAACTGTTTTTT. Protein product: CATSRILGQGLEKLFF.

This clonotype was seen at least ten times. The chain is built from TRBV5-5 and TRBJ2-7; D not certain. This CDR3 contains 12 residues. The germline gives CDR1 SGHKS, CDR2 YYEKEE (reference sequence). V gave up 0 bases and J gave up 3 bases, with 4 bases separating them. The CDR3 reads CASSLDGYEQYF. CDR3 DNA sequence: TGTGCCAGCAGCTTGGACGGCTACGAGCAGTACTTC.

At least ten counts were recorded for this clonotype. This CDR3 is CASSPDRASTDTQYF. Here the CDR3 DNA reads TGCGCCAGCAGCCCGGACAGGGCTAGCACAGATACGCAGTATTTT. The V gene is TRBV5-1, the J gene TRBJ2-3; TRBD1 matches 8 bases. V trimming: 4 bases; J trimming: 0 bases; junction bases outside the gene matches: 4. CDR3 length equals 15 residues. Germline V CDR1 and CDR2: SGHRS, YFSETQ.

This clonotype was detected many times. The chain is built from TRBV5-6 and TRBJ1-2, with D perhaps TRBD1 (5 bases). Germline V gene lookup returns CDR1 SGHDT and CDR2 YYEEEE. The V gene lost 1 base and the J gene lost 5 bases, with 12 bases spanning the gap. The CDR3 length is 14 residues. The CDR3 reads CASSLIEAGYGYTF. In DNA form, the CDR3 reads TGTGCCAGCAGCTTGATCGAGGCAGGGTATGGCTACACCTTC.

This clonotype was counted many times. This chain links TRBV15 with TRBJ1-2; no firm D call. V was clipped by 0 bases and J by 8 bases, with 7 bases between them. In germline, CDR1 is LNHNV, CDR2 YYDKDF (reference sequence). The CDR3 has 12 amino acids. DNA for the CDR3: TGTGCCACCAGCAGAGATCTCTTAGGCTACACCTTC. Its protein product is CATSRDLLGYTF.

Many counts were recorded for this clonotype. The chain links TRBV7-2 to TRBJ1-3; D is unresolved. This CDR3 is built from 14 residues. CDR1 and CDR2 from the germline V gene are SGHTA and FQGNSA. Trimming stripped 1 base from V and 4 bases from J, with 8 bases between. Here the CDR3 DNA reads TGTGCCAGCAGCTTAGTAGGGTCCGGAAACACCATATATTTT. It specifies CASSLVGSGNTIYF.

This clonotype turned up a few times. V is TRBV29-1 and J is TRBJ2-1, with D unclear. There are 16 residues in the CDR3. Germline loops: CDR1 SQVTM, CDR2 ANQGSEA. The CDR3 region is CRATWVGLKSYNEQFF. For the CDR3, the DNA is TGCAGGGCTACCTGGGTGGGGTTAAAGTCCTACAATGAGCAGTTCTTC.

There are a few counts of this clonotype. The J gene is TRBJ2-1, the V gene TRBV7-9; 9 nucleotides match TRBD2. This CDR3 has 17 amino acids. V was pared by 5 bases and J by 7 bases, with 15 bases of the junction left unmatched. Germline-derived CDR1 and CDR2 are SEHNR and FQNEAQ (reference sequence). The CDR3: CASSGLLAGPLGNEQFF. The CDR3 DNA is TGTGCCAGCAGCGGGCTCCTAGCGGGGCCTCTTGGTAATGAGCAGTTCTTC.

The chain is built from TRBV4-2 and TRBJ2-6; D might be TRBD2 (7 bases). The germline gives CDR1 LGHNA, CDR2 YNFKEQ. With 0 bases removed from V and 4 bases from J, the gap between germline ends came to 16 bases. This CDR3 has 18 amino acids. The CDR3 spells CASSQDPAGAGGANVLTF. The DNA of the CDR3 is TGTGCCAGCAGCCAAGATCCGGCGGGGGCAGGAGGGGCCAACGTCCTGACTTTC.

This clonotype qualifies as large. J is TRBJ1-1 and V is TRBV24-1, with D tentatively TRBD1 (5 bases). There are 11 residues in the CDR3. The V end lost 3 bases, the J end lost 10 bases, and 8 bases lay between the germline ends. CDR1 KGHDR and CDR2 SFDVKD come from the germline V gene. The CDR3 here is CATSDGDAAFF. The DNA for the CDR3 is TGTGCCACCAGTGATGGGGACGCAGCTTTCTTT.

The chain joins TRBV2 to TRBJ2-5; 9 bases map to TRBD2. CDR1 and CDR2 from the germline V gene are SNHLY and FYNNEI. V gave up 0 bases and J gave up 0 bases; unmatched junction bases: 11. The CDR3 has 19 amino acids. CDR3 DNA: TGTGCCAGCAGTGAAGCGCCATTTAGCGGGGGCGGGTACCAAGAGACCCAGTACTTC. It yields the protein CASSEAPFSGGGYQETQYF.

This clonotype appeared many times. V and J are TRBV6-2 or TRBV6-3 and TRBJ2-5; D uncertain. CDR3 size: 11 residues. V shed 2 bases and J shed 6 bases, with 4 bases lying between them. Germline V gene lookup returns CDR1 MNHEY and CDR2 SVGEGT. CDR3: CASSYIQTQYF. The CDR3 DNA reads as TGTGCCAGCAGTTACATACAGACCCAGTACTTC.

This clonotype was seen ten or more times. The chain joins TRBV9 to TRBJ2-1; 7 nucleotides align to TRBD2. Germline CDR1 SGDLS, CDR2 YYNGEE. After removal of 4 bases from V and 8 bases from J, the junction contained 12 bases not matched to a gene. The CDR3 length is 15 residues. The CDR3 DNA reads TGTGCCAGCAGCCCAGGGACTACAAGTCGCCATGAGCAGTTCTTC. Translating gives CASSPGTTSRHEQFF.

This clonotype was detected ten times or more. The CDR3 DNA sequence: TGTGCCAGCAGCTTAGGAGCCGACCGAGGGGACCAGTACTTC. Protein sequence: CASSLGADRGDQYF. The rearrangement uses TRBV7-3 and TRBJ2-5; D possibly matches TRBD1 or TRBD2 (5 bases each). V was trimmed by 2 bases and J by 10 bases, leaving 17 bases between them. The CDR3 loop spans 14 amino acids. Germline V gives CDR1 SGHTA, CDR2 FQGTGA.